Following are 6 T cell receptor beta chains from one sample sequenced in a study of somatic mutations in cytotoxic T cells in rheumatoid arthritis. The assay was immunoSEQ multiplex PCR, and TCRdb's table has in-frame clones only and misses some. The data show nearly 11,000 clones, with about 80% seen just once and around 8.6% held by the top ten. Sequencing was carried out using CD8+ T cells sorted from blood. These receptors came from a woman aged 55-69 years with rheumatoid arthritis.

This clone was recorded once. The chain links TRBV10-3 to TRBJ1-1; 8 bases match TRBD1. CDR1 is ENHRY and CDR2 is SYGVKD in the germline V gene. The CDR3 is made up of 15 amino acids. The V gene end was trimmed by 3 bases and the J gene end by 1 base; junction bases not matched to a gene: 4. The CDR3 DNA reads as TGTGCCATCAGTGACCCCGGGACAGGGAACACTGAAGCTTTCTTT. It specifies CAISDPGTGNTEAFF.

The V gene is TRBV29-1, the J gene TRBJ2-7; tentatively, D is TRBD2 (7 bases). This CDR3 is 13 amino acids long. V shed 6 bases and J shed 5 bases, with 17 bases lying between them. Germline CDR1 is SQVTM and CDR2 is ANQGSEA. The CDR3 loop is CSVLQGGYNEQYF. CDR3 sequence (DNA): TGCAGCGTGCTACAGGGAGGGTACAACGAGCAGTACTTC.

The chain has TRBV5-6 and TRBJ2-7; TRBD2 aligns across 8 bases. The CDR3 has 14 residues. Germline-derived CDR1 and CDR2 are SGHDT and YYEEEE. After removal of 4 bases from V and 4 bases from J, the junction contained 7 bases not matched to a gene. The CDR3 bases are TGTGCCAGCAGCGCGGGACTAGGTGCGTACGAGCAGTACTTC. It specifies CASSAGLGAYEQYF.

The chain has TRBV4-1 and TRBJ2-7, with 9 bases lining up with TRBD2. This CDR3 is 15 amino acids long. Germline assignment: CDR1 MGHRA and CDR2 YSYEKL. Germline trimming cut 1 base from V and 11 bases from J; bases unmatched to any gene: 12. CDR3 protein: CASSQVTDSGSGEYF. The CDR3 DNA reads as TGCGCCAGCAGCCAAGTCACGGATAGCGGGAGTGGGGAGTACTTC.

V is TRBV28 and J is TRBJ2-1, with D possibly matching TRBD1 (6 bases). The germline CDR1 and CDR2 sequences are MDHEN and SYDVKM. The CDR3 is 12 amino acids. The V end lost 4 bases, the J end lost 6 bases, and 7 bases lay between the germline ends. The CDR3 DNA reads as TGTGCCAGCAGTTACAGGGTCAATGAGCAGTTCTTC. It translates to CASSYRVNEQFF.

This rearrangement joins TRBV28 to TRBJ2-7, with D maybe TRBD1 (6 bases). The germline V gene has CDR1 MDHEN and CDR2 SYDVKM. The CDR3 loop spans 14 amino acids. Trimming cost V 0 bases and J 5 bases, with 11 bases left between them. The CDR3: CASSLWGAQDEQYF. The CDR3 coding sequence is TGTGCCAGCAGTTTATGGGGGGCGCAAGACGAGCAGTACTTC. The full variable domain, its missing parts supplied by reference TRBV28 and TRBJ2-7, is DVKVTQSSRYLVKRTGEKVFLECVQDMDHENMFWYRQDPGLGLRLIYFSYDVKMKEKGDIPEGYSVSREKKERFSLILESASTNQTSMYLCASSLWGAQDEQYFGPGTRLTVT.